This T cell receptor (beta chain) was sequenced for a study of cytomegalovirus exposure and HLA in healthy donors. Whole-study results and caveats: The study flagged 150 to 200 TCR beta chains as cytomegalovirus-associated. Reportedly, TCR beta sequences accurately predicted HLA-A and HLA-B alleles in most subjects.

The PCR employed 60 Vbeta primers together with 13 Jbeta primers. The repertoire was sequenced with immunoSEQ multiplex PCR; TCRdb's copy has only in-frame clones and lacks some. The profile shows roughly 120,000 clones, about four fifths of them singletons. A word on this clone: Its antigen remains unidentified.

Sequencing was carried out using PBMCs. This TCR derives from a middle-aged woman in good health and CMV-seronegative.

The CDR3 sequence is CASSTDRAIRTDTQYF. The DNA of the CDR3 is TGCGCCAGCAGTACTGACAGGGCTATACGCACAGATACGCAGTATTTT. The chain joins TRBV10-1 to TRBJ2-3, with 7 bases aligning to TRBD1. Germline CDR1 and CDR2: WNHNN and SYGVQD (reference sequence). There are 16 residues in the CDR3. The V and J ends lost 5 bases and 1 base, in that order; junction bases with no gene match: 9.